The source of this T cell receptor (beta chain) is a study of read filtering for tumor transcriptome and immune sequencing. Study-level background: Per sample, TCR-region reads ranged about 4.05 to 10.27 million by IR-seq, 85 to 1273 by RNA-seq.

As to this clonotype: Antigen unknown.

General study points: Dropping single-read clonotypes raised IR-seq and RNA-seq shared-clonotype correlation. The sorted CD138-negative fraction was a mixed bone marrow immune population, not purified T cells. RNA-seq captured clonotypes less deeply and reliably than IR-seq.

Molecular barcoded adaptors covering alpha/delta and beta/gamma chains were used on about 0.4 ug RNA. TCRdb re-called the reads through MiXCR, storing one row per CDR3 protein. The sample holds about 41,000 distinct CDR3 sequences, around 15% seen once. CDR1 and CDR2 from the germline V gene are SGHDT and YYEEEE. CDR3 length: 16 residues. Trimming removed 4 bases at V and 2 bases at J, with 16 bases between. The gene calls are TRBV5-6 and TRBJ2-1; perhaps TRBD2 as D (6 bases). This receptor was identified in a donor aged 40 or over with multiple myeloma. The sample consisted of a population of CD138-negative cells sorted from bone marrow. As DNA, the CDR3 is TGTGCCAGCAGCCGTCGGACTGGCGGGACCTACAATGAGCAGTTCTTC. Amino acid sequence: CASSRRTGGTYNEQFF. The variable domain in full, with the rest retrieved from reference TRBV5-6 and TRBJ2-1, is DAGVTQSPTHLIKTRGQQVTLRCSPKSGHDTVSWYQQALGQGPQFIFQYYEEEERQRGNFPDRFSGHQFPNYSSELNVNALLLGDSALYLCASSRRTGGTYNEQFFGPGTRLTVL.